Listed below are T cell receptor beta chains from one sample, sequenced in a study of T-cell memory formation after mild COVID-19. TCRdb recomputed calls from the 5' RACE reads with MiXCR, one row per CDR3 protein. The table lists 470,000 or so distinct CDR3 sequences, around a sixth of them singletons, with 9% to 15% in the top ten. Sequenced input: PBMCs or a T cell subset sorted from them (not recorded which). The receptors derive from an adult woman who had mild COVID-19 (a few samples of this study predate the infection). Cell type and time point are not known. The CDR3 runs from the conserved cysteine through the conserved F or W. The D gene is left open where the match is weak. Expanded clones are given a class, and other clones once, few, many or no size at all.

abundance | j_gene | d_gene | len | v_gene | CDR3aa | CDR3nt
few | TRBJ2-3 | NA | 17 | TRBV12-3/TRBV12-4 | CASSFLTAYPSTDTQYF | TGTGCCAGCAGTTTTCTAACGGCTTATCCTAGCACAGATACGCAGTATTTT
few | TRBJ2-7 | NA | 14 | TRBV12-3/TRBV12-4 | CASSLVGLMYEQYF | TGTGCCAGCAGTTTAGTGGGACTGATGTACGAGCAGTACTTC
few | TRBJ2-2 | TRBD1 | 16 | TRBV6-6 | CASSQPGQGLTGELFF | TGTGCCAGCAGTCAACCGGGACAGGGTTTAACCGGGGAGCTGTTTTTT
few | TRBJ2-4 | NA | 14 | TRBV30 | CAWEGGLAKNIQYF | TGTGCCTGGGAGGGGGGCTTGGCCAAAAACATTCAGTACTTC
few | TRBJ2-5 | NA | 18 | TRBV1 | CTSRPATGDLWRQETQYF | TGCACCAGCAGACCCGCAACTGGGGATTTGTGGAGGCAAGAGACCCAGTACTTC
few | TRBJ1-1 | TRBD1 | 14 | TRBV15 | CATSRPGQVAEAFF | TGTGCCACCAGCAGACCGGGACAGGTCGCTGAAGCTTTCTTT
NA | TRBJ2-3 | TRBD2 | 18 | TRBV12-3/TRBV12-4 | CASSLVGLAGGKTDTQYF | TGTGCCAGCAGTTTAGTGGGACTAGCGGGGGGAAAAACAGATACGCAGTATTTT
few | TRBJ2-4 | NA | 14 | TRBV5-1 | CASSSTVGSNIQYF | TGCGCCAGCAGCTCGACCGTAGGTTCAAACATTCAGTACTTC
NA | TRBJ2-3 | NA | 13 | TRBV6-6 | CASSWDTGDTQYF | TGTGCCAGCAGTTGGGACACCGGAGATACGCAGTATTTT
NA | TRBJ1-2 | NA | 16 | TRBV12-2 | CASRLGVGQGNYGYTF | NA
NA | TRBJ2-7 | NA | 14 | TRBV12-3/TRBV12-4 | CASSRLEGLYEQYF | TGTGCCAGCAGTCGGCTAGAGGGACTCTACGAGCAGTACTTC
few | TRBJ1-2 | NA | 13 | TRBV12-3/TRBV12-4 | CASSLGSNYGYTF | TGTGCCAGCAGTTTAGGGTCTAACTATGGCTACACCTTC
NA | TRBJ1-1 | TRBD1 | 13 | TRBV6-5 | CASRLNRGTEAFF | TGTGCCAGCAGATTAAACAGGGGTACTGAAGCTTTCTTT
NA | TRBJ2-7 | NA | 14 | TRBV5-1 | CASSGLGQTYEQYF | TGCGCCAGCAGCGGCTTGGGTCAGACCTACGAGCAGTACTTC
NA | TRBJ2-2 | NA | 16 | TRBV6-1 | CASRLHPQQNTGELFF | TGTGCCAGCAGACTCCACCCCCAACAGAACACCGGGGAGCTGTTTTTT
many | TRBJ2-2 | NA | 14 | TRBV24-1 | CATSDLQNTGELFF | TGTGCCACCAGTGATTTGCAGAACACCGGGGAGCTGTTTTTT
NA | TRBJ2-1 | NA | 13 | TRBV30 | CAWSVLLENEQFF | TGTGCCTGGAGTGTACTCTTAGAAAATGAGCAGTTCTTC
NA | TRBJ1-1 | NA | 13 | TRBV20-1 | CSAPVDKNTEAFF | TGCAGTGCCCCGGTGGACAAGAACACTGAAGCTTTCTTT
NA | TRBJ1-1 | NA | 13 | TRBV6-5 | CASSPGITPEAFF | TGTGCCAGCAGCCCCGGGATAACGCCTGAAGCTTTCTTT
many | TRBJ2-1 | NA | 15 | TRBV12-3/TRBV12-4 | CASSLGTGGYNEQFF | TGTGCCAGCAGTCTCGGGACTGGGGGCTACAATGAGCAGTTCTTC
few | TRBJ1-1 | TRBD1 | 15 | TRBV11-3 | CASSLGQGRDTEAFF | TGTGCCAGCAGCTTAGGACAGGGAAGGGACACTGAAGCTTTCTTT
NA | TRBJ2-3 | TRBD2 | 15 | TRBV12-3/TRBV12-4 | CASTYSGPSTDTQYF | TGTGCCAGCACCTATAGCGGGCCTAGCACAGATACGCAGTATTTT
NA | TRBJ2-1 | TRBD2 | 16 | TRBV20-1 | CSASPVAGATYNEQFF | TGCAGTGCTAGTCCCGTAGCGGGGGCCACCTACAATGAGCAGTTCTTC
few | TRBJ2-1 | TRBD2 | 16 | TRBV7-3 | CASSLTGLAGGPGQFF | TGTGCCAGCAGCTTAACAGGGCTAGCGGGAGGGCCTGGGCAGTTCTTC
NA | TRBJ2-3 | TRBD2 | 15 | TRBV7-3 | CASGRTSGITDTQYF | TGTGCCAGCGGCCGGACTAGCGGAATCACAGATACGCAGTATTTT
many | TRBJ1-5 | NA | 15 | TRBV7-9 | CASSSEDSLGQPQHF | TGTGCCAGCAGCTCAGAAGACAGCCTAGGTCAGCCCCAGCATTTT
once | TRBJ2-7 | NA | 14 | TRBV5-1 | CASSSGLGKDEQYF | TGCGCCAGCAGCTCGGGACTTGGGAAGGACGAGCAGTACTTC
NA | TRBJ1-1 | NA | 14 | TRBV7-9 | CASSLALSGSEAFF | TGTGCCAGCAGCCTGGCATTGTCCGGGAGCGAAGCTTTCTTT
few | TRBJ2-3 | TRBD2 | 17 | TRBV4-2 | CASSQGSSGGYTDTQYF | TGTGCCAGCAGCCAAGGGAGTAGCGGGGGATACACAGATACGCAGTATTTT
few | TRBJ1-2 | NA | 14 | TRBV30 | CAWKGTPANYGYTF | TGTGCCTGGAAGGGGACACCAGCTAACTATGGCTACACCTTC
few | TRBJ2-5 | TRBD2 | 17 | TRBV6-2/TRBV6-3 | CASSYSGLAGWQETQYF | TGTGCCAGCAGTTACTCAGGCCTAGCGGGATGGCAAGAGACCCAGTACTTC
NA | TRBJ1-1 | TRBD1 | 17 | TRBV6-2/TRBV6-3 | CASRTYLTRQGLSEAFF | TGTGCCAGCAGAACCTACCTTACACGACAGGGTCTTTCTGAAGCTTTCTTT
NA | TRBJ2-2 | NA | 12 | TRBV20-1 | CSARDTVGELFF | TGCAGTGCCCGGGACACCGTCGGGGAGCTGTTTTTT
NA | TRBJ2-3 | TRBD1 | 16 | TRBV11-2 | CASSLDPGQVLDTQYF | TGTGCCAGCAGCTTAGATCCGGGACAGGTATTAGATACGCAGTATTTT
few | TRBJ2-7 | NA | 15 | TRBV20-1 | CSAPLGLLSSYEQYF | TGCAGTGCTCCGCTAGGACTTCTCAGCTCCTACGAGCAGTACTTC
many | TRBJ2-7 | NA | 14 | TRBV12-3/TRBV12-4 | CASSLGRGAYEQYF | TGTGCCAGCAGTTTGGGGCGAGGGGCGTACGAGCAGTACTTC
few | TRBJ2-3 | TRBD2 | 17 | TRBV7-2 | CASSLARLAGGTDTQYF | TGTGCCAGCAGCTTAGCCCGGCTAGCGGGGGGCACAGATACGCAGTATTTT
few | TRBJ1-4 | NA | 13 | TRBV20-1 | CSASRGSGEKLFF | TGCAGTGCTAGCCGGGGGTCAGGTGAAAAACTGTTTTTT
NA | TRBJ2-2 | TRBD1 | 17 | TRBV9 | CASSVGSGTGDTGELFF | TGTGCCAGCAGCGTCGGATCCGGGACAGGGGACACCGGGGAGCTGTTTTTT
once | TRBJ1-2 | NA | 19 | TRBV6-5 | CASSYQGLRALRANYGYTF | TGTGCCAGCAGTTACCAGGGACTACGAGCCCTACGAGCTAACTATGGCTACACCTTC
NA | TRBJ1-2 | TRBD1 | 14 | TRBV11-3 | CASRPGQGVYGYTF | TGTGCCAGCAGACCCGGACAGGGGGTCTATGGCTACACCTTC
few | TRBJ2-3 | NA | 14 | TRBV6-5 | CASSYSESLDTQYF | TGTGCCAGCAGTTACTCCGAGAGTTTGGATACGCAGTATTTT
NA | TRBJ1-2 | TRBD1 | 17 | TRBV4-1 | CASSRGQGAGAVDGYTF | TGCGCCAGCAGCCGGGGACAGGGGGCCGGGGCTGTCGATGGCTACACCTTC